The present T cell receptor beta chain was sequenced within a study of blood T cell repertoires in COVID-19 (dated by TCRdb to the early 2020s). As for the study more broadly: The collaborator samples originated in the United States, Italy and Spain and spanned the acute and convalescent phases of COVID-19. The material from the prospective study consisted of cDNA or gDNA derived from T cells, B-cell-depleted T cells, or PBMCs. The dataset comprised deeply sampled blood TCRbeta repertoires from subjects exposed to, actively infected with, or recovered from COVID-19. The repertoires were released in a freely available public database intended as a resource for research on the immune response to SARS-CoV-2. The samples were drawn from two sources: the first 160 participants of the ongoing ImmuneRACE study, and 1,000 to 1,500 subjects contributed by 6 global collaborators. Nearly every sample came with metadata listing a de-identified subject ID, COVID-19 status, age in years and sex. Where available, HLA class I and class II types were obtained from metadata supplied by the sample provider rather than from assay-based typing.

The collaborating institutions used their own protocols to collect whole blood in K2EDTA tubes. For TCRbeta analysis, collaborator samples were shipped as frozen whole blood, as isolated PBMCs, or as DNA extracted from either sample type. This clone was found once. Its antigen is not yet known. No base qualities exist here, and no much larger clone lies one base off it. The immunoSEQ Assay, a bias-controlled multiplex PCR, was used to amplify TCRbeta CDR3 regions from genomic DNA. The study's processing was this. Nucleated cell counts per sample were estimated from amplification of reference gene primers within the assay. To quantify the absolute abundance of each unique TCRbeta CDR3 rearrangement, sequence reads were collapsed and filtered. For each sample, productive Simpson clonality was calculated as the square root of Simpson's diversity index across productive rearrangements. The source is immuneACCESS, and TCRdb retained only in-frame sequences with V and J called. Part of the clones is not carried over; for the studies checked, unresolved V genes explain less than half of this, and the remainder is unexplained. V, J and clone size are taken as reported in that table, and D and trimming were inferred from the DNA itself. The sample has around 230,000 clones on record, roughly 80% of them singletons. The ten top clones hold about 8% of the sample.

The CDR3 numbers 14 residues from cysteine through phenylalanine. The CDR3 DNA has 42 bases and is translated from base 1. V was cut back by 1 base and J by 8 bases, leaving a gap of 14 bases between them. Sequences SGHTA (CDR1) and FQGNSA (CDR2) are obtained from the germline V gene. Summary of the overall study and its limitations: The amount of clinical and demographic metadata varied by source and participant and was provided uncurated.

The TCR comes from a woman older than 75 with acute or convalescent COVID-19. Sequenced sample: peripheral blood. Recombination connected TRBV7-2 to TRBJ1-2, with TRBD1 as a weak D call on 5 bases. CDR3 protein: CASSLGGGFGGYTF. The DNA sequence is as follows: TGTGCCAGCAGCTTAGGGGGGGGATTTGGAGGCTACACCTTC.